This T cell receptor beta chain is from a study of cytomegalovirus exposure and HLA in healthy donors. J was trimmed by 9 bases and V by 5 bases; bases with no gene match: 15. This CDR3 is built from 16 residues. The germline CDR1 and CDR2 sequences are SGHTA and FQGNSA. The PCR ran on 60 Vbeta and 13 Jbeta primers. Here immunoSEQ multiplex PCR was the method, and the copy in TCRdb shows in-frame clones only, minus some. This table holds 150,000 to 200,000 clones, just over 75% found once. The chain employs TRBV7-2 and TRBJ2-1; 8 nucleotides agree with TRBD2. This sequence originates from a woman between 55 and 75 years old in good health and CMV-seropositive. The specimen was PBMCs. The CDR3 loop reads CASSRNPGLVMGEQFF. CDR3 nucleotides: TGTGCCAGCAGCCGCAATCCGGGACTAGTTATGGGTGAGCAGTTCTTC.